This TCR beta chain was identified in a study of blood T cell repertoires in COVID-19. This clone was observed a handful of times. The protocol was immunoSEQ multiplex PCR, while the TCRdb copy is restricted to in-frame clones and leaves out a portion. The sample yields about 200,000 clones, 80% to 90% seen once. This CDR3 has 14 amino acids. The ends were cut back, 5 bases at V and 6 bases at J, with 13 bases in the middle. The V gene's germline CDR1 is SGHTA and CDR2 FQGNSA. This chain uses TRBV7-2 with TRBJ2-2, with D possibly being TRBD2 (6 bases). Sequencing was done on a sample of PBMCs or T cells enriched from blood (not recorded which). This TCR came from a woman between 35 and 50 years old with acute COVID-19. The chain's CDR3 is CASSPLGGAGELFF. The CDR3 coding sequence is TGTGCCAGCAGCCCCCTCGGAGGGGCCGGGGAGCTGTTTTTT. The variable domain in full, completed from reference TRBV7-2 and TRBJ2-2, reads GAGVSQSPSNKVTEKGKDVELRCDPISGHTALYWYRQSLGQGLEFLIYFQGNSAPDKSGLPSDRFSAERTGGSVSTLTIQRTQQEDSAVYLCASSPLGGAGELFFGEGSRLTVL.